This is a list of T cell receptor beta chains from one sample in a study of brain T cells in children with intractable seizures. Profiled with immunoSEQ multiplex PCR; TCRdb holds only in-frame clones, not every one. The sample holds 300,000 to 400,000 clones, 93% seen once. Sequencing was performed on peripheral blood, taken 5 to 6 months after surgery. Source of these receptors: a boy under three years old with tuberous sclerosis and intractable seizures. The CDR3 runs from the conserved cysteine through the conserved F or W. Each record gives: D gene, V gene, J gene, clone size, CDR3 DNA, CDR3 protein. The D gene is left open where the match is weak. Only part of the rows carry a size: once, few, many, or a class if the clone is expanded.

TRBD1	TRBV12-3/TRBV12-4	TRBJ1-2	NA	TGTGCCAGCAGCCCCGGGACAGACTATGGCTACACCTTC	CASSPGTDYGYTF
NA	TRBV24-1	TRBJ2-1	NA	TGTGCCACCAGTGAGCGAACGACCCGACGGGCCAACAATGAGCAGTTCTTC	CATSERTTRRANNEQFF
TRBD1	TRBV5-1	TRBJ1-1	NA	TGCGCCAGCAGCTTCCTCAGGGGGGGAACTGAAGCTTTCTTT	CASSFLRGGTEAFF
TRBD1	TRBV30	TRBJ1-2	NA	TGTGCCTGGAGTCACAGGGGGCCAAACTATGGCTACACCTTC	CAWSHRGPNYGYTF
NA	TRBV6-5	TRBJ2-7	NA	TGTGCCAGCAACGACCCCTCCTACGAGCAGTACTTC	CASNDPSYEQYF
TRBD1	TRBV2	TRBJ1-2	NA	TGTGCCAGCAGACGGACAGGGGGTAACTATGGCTACACCTTC	CASRRTGGNYGYTF
NA	TRBV5-1	TRBJ2-7	once	TGCGCCAGCAGCTTGGACAACTCCTACGAGCAGTACTTC	CASSLDNSYEQYF
NA	TRBV5-1	TRBJ2-3	NA	TGCGCCAGCAGCTTGGTCGGGCGTGCAGATACGCAGTATTTT	CASSLVGRADTQYF
NA	TRBV6-6	TRBJ1-2	NA	TGTGCCAGCAGCTCCGTAGACAGCAGTTATGGCTACACCTTC	CASSSVDSSYGYTF
TRBD1	TRBV6-5	TRBJ2-7	few	TGTGCCAGCAGTCGGACAGGGGGCTCCTACGAGCAGTACTTC	CASSRTGGSYEQYF
TRBD1	TRBV24-1	TRBJ2-3	NA	TGTGCCACCAGTGATAGGGACAGGGGCACAGATACGCAGTATTTT	CATSDRDRGTDTQYF
NA	TRBV11-2	TRBJ2-7	NA	TGTGCCAGCAGCTTAGGCCAGGGGCCCCTCTACGAGCAGTACTTC	CASSLGQGPLYEQYF
NA	TRBV18	TRBJ1-2	NA	TGTGCCAGCTCATCGACGCCTACTAACTATGGCTACACCTTC	CASSSTPTNYGYTF
TRBD1	TRBV7-3	TRBJ2-5	NA	TGTGCCAGCAGCATGGGACAGGGGGCGCGAGGAGAGACCCAGTACTTC	CASSMGQGARGETQYF
NA	TRBV9	TRBJ2-7	once	TGTGCCAGCAGCGTAGGTAAAGGGGGGCACTACGAGCAGTACTTC	CASSVGKGGHYEQYF
NA	TRBV5-8	TRBJ2-7	once	TGTGCCAGCGCGCCGGCACTCGGGACGGGATACTACGAGCAGTACTTC	CASAPALGTGYYEQYF
TRBD1	TRBV2	TRBJ1-1	NA	TGTGCCAGCAGAGATCAGGGGGCGCCGGAAGCTTTCTTT	CASRDQGAPEAFF
NA	TRBV6-4	TRBJ2-1	NA	TGTGCCAGCAGTGACGGGGGAAATGAGCAGTTCTTC	CASSDGGNEQFF
NA	TRBV28	TRBJ2-7	NA	TGTGCCAGCAAACACCGAGGAGGTGAGCAGTACTTC	CASKHRGGEQYF
NA	TRBV5-4	TRBJ1-2	once	TGTGCCAGCAGCTTATACAGGGCTAATGGCTACACCTTC	CASSLYRANGYTF
NA	TRBV9	TRBJ2-7	NA	TGTGCCAGCAGTGGTGATGGGGGTTTCTACGAGCAGTACTTC	CASSGDGGFYEQYF
TRBD1	TRBV14	TRBJ2-1	NA	TGTGCCAGCACGGAGTCAGGGGGCTCCTACAATGAGCAGTTCTTC	CASTESGGSYNEQFF
NA	TRBV2	TRBJ2-7	NA	TGTGCCAGCAGTTTTGGTCCTCAGGCGGGGGAGCAGTACTTC	CASSFGPQAGEQYF
NA	TRBV7-8	TRBJ1-4	NA	TGTGCCAGCAGCCAGCGGGCGGAGACTAATGAAAAACTGTTTTTT	CASSQRAETNEKLFF
NA	TRBV23-1	TRBJ1-4	NA	TGCGCCAGCAGTCAATTGCGGCCTTCACGAAGGACTAATGAAAAACTGTTTTTT	CASSQLRPSRRTNEKLFF
NA	TRBV4-2	TRBJ2-7	once	TGTGCCAGCAGCCAAGTTGACGACGGAATCTACGAGCAGTACTTC	CASSQVDDGIYEQYF
NA	TRBV5-6	TRBJ1-2	NA	TGTGCCAGCAGCCGTGGCTATGGCTACACCTTC	CASSRGYGYTF
TRBD1	TRBV12-5	TRBJ1-1	NA	TGTGCTAGTGGCAAAACCCTAGGGACAGGGGTCGGGAGCACTGAAGCTTTCTTT	CASGKTLGTGVGSTEAFF
NA	TRBV24-1	TRBJ2-2	NA	TGTGCCACCAGTGTACTAGCAGGGGACACCGGGGAGCTGTTTTTT	CATSVLAGDTGELFF
NA	TRBV28	TRBJ1-2	NA	TGTGCCAGCAGCGATCCCAGAGGCTACACCTTC	CASSDPRGYTF
TRBD2	TRBV3-1/TRBV3-2	TRBJ2-1	NA	TGTGCCAGCAGCCCAAACCCTAGCGGCCCCTACAATGAGCAGTTCTTC	CASSPNPSGPYNEQFF
NA	TRBV7-8	TRBJ2-7	NA	TGTGCCAGCAGGGTCGGGACCGCGACCTACGAGCAGTACTTC	CASRVGTATYEQYF
TRBD2	TRBV29-1	TRBJ2-3	NA	TGCAGCGTCGAGGGACTAGCGGAGACAGATACGCAGTATTTT	CSVEGLAETDTQYF
NA	TRBV27	TRBJ1-3	once	TGTGCCAGCAGTGAAGGACCCCCAGGGACACCCTCTGGAAACACCATATATTTT	CASSEGPPGTPSGNTIYF
NA	TRBV25-1	TRBJ2-2	NA	TGTGCCAGCAGTGAATGGGGGGCGAACACCGGGGAGCTGTTTTTT	CASSEWGANTGELFF
TRBD2	TRBV2	TRBJ2-5	NA	TGTGCCAGCAGAACCTTATGGGACGGGGGGGAACAAGAGACCCAGTACTTC	CASRTLWDGGEQETQYF
NA	TRBV19	TRBJ2-6	NA	TGTGCCAGTAGCCTGGCGGGGGCCAACGTCCTGACTTTC	CASSLAGANVLTF
NA	TRBV6-5	TRBJ2-3	NA	TGTGCCAGCAGGGGATTTTCTAGCACAGATACGCAGTATTTT	CASRGFSSTDTQYF
TRBD1	TRBV7-9	TRBJ1-1	few	TGTGCCAGCAGATACTCCGCCGTCAAACAGGGGGTGAACACTGAAGCTTTCTTT	CASRYSAVKQGVNTEAFF
NA	TRBV5-4	TRBJ1-1	NA	TGTGCCAGCAGCTCACAGGCGGTTGAAGCTTTCTTT	CASSSQAVEAFF
TRBD1	TRBV7-6	TRBJ2-2	NA	TGTGCCAGCAGCCCCCTCGGGACAGGGAACACCGGGGAGCTGTTTTTT	CASSPLGTGNTGELFF